Listed below are T cell receptor beta chains from one sample, sequenced in a study of cytomegalovirus exposure and HLA in healthy donors. Clones were read by immunoSEQ multiplex PCR, and TCRdb kept only the in-frame ones, dropping some. The sample records more than 65,000 clones, roughly 74% being singletons. The sample comprised PBMCs. The source is a woman between 55 and 75 years old in good health and CMV-seropositive. CDR3s include the opening cysteine and the closing phenylalanine or tryptophan. The D gene is left open where the match is weak. A row's size may be missing; if present it is once, few, many or a size class.

TRBV6-5	-	-	TRBJ1-6	CASSFRDNYNSPLHF	TGTGCCAGCAGTTTCCGGGACAATTATAATTCACCCCTCCACTTT
TRBV7-9	-	-	TRBJ1-5	CASSEQGRDQPQHF	TGTGCCAGCAGCGAACAGGGTCGGGATCAGCCCCAGCATTTT
TRBV6-5	-	once	TRBJ1-1	CASSYTGGGRNTEAFF	TGTGCCAGCAGTTACACGGGGGGCGGGAGGAACACTGAAGCTTTCTTT
TRBV28	TRBD1	-	TRBJ1-2	CASSLLSRGVGQGDGYTF	TGTGCCAGCAGTTTATTATCGCGGGGTGTGGGGCAGGGGGATGGCTACACCTTC
TRBV15	TRBD1	once	TRBJ1-1	CATSTGANTEAFF	TGTGCCACCTCGACAGGGGCGAACACTGAAGCTTTCTTT
TRBV27	TRBD2	-	TRBJ2-7	CASSLSDPGTRLSSYEQYF	TGTGCCAGCAGTTTATCGGACCCTGGGACTAGGCTGTCCTCCTACGAGCAGTACTTC
TRBV5-1	TRBD2	-	TRBJ2-1	CASSPGLDNEQFF	TGCGCCAGCAGCCCAGGACTAGACAATGAGCAGTTCTTC
TRBV13	TRBD1	-	TRBJ2-7	CASSLGTGQGEQYF	TGTGCCAGCAGCCTAGGGACAGGGCAGGGAGAGCAGTACTTC
TRBV2	TRBD2	few	TRBJ2-1	CASSSAGGPFNEQFF	TGTGCCAGCAGTTCGGCGGGAGGGCCGTTCAATGAGCAGTTCTTC
TRBV2	-	-	TRBJ2-5	CASSEGQEETQYF	TGTGCCAGCAGTGAAGGACAGGAAGAGACCCAGTACTTC
TRBV19	TRBD1	-	TRBJ1-4	CASSMDRSYEKLFF	TGTGCCAGTAGTATGGACAGGAGCTATGAAAAACTGTTTTTT
TRBV5-1	-	-	TRBJ1-1	CASSQMSGNTEAFF	TGCGCCAGCAGCCAAATGTCCGGGAACACTGAAGCTTTCTTT
TRBV10-3	TRBD2	once	TRBJ2-5	CAISESAGVGETQYF	TGTGCCATCAGTGAGTCGGCGGGGGTGGGTGAGACCCAGTACTTC
TRBV9	TRBD2	once	TRBJ2-2	CASSFLAGGAGELFF	TGTGCCAGCAGCTTTCTAGCGGGGGGCGCCGGGGAGCTGTTTTTT
TRBV7-8	TRBD2	-	TRBJ2-5	CASSLSSGQETQYF	TGTGCCAGCAGCTTATCTAGCGGCCAAGAGACCCAGTACTTC
TRBV5-5	-	-	TRBJ1-1	CASSLQQEFSALNTEAFF	TGTGCCAGCAGCTTACAACAGGAGTTCTCCGCCTTGAACACTGAAGCTTTCTTT
TRBV5-1	TRBD1	-	TRBJ1-4	CASSPGTGALNEKLFF	TGCGCCAGCAGTCCCGGGACAGGGGCACTTAATGAAAAACTGTTTTTT
TRBV18	-	-	TRBJ1-2	CASSPSRTGNYGYTF	TGTGCCAGCTCACCCTCGAGGACGGGGAACTATGGCTACACCTTC
TRBV10-3	-	-	TRBJ2-1	CAIRKASSYNEQFF	TGTGCCATCAGGAAGGCTAGCTCCTACAATGAGCAGTTCTTC
TRBV2	-	-	TRBJ2-3	CASRKTSAETDTQYF	TGTGCCAGCAGGAAGACTAGTGCCGAAACAGATACGCAGTATTTT
TRBV5-1	TRBD1	once	TRBJ2-2	CASSFTGAGELFF	TGCGCCAGCAGTTTCACAGGGGCCGGGGAGCTGTTTTTT
TRBV11-2	-	few	TRBJ1-5	CASSLTDSNQHKHF	TGTGCCAGCAGCTTAACGGACAGCAATCAGCACAAGCATTTT
TRBV27	-	-	TRBJ2-2	CASSSSAVGSGELFF	TGTGCCAGCAGTTCAAGTGCGGTTGGGTCCGGGGAGCTGTTTTTT
TRBV25-1	-	-	TRBJ1-1	CASSEGGIYTEAFF	TGTGCCAGCAGTGAAGGAGGTATCTACACTGAAGCTTTCTTT
TRBV10-3	TRBD1	few	TRBJ1-5	CAISTGTDQPQHF	TGTGCCATCAGTACAGGGACAGATCAGCCCCAGCATTTT
TRBV5-1	TRBD1	-	TRBJ2-3	CASSLRDRGRTDTQYF	TGCGCCAGCAGCTTAAGGGACAGGGGACGGACAGATACGCAGTATTTT
TRBV10-3	-	-	TRBJ2-7	CAISESYYEQYF	TGTGCCATCAGTGAGTCGTATTACGAGCAGTACTTC
TRBV6-1	-	-	TRBJ1-5	CASSEQSNQPQHF	TGTGCCAGCAGTGAGCAGAGCAATCAGCCCCAGCATTTT
TRBV30	TRBD1	few	TRBJ1-2	CAWMGGRGFYDGYTF	TGTGCCTGGATGGGGGGCAGGGGGTTTTACGATGGCTACACCTTC
TRBV5-1	-	-	TRBJ2-2	CASSLGGDHTGELFF	TGCGCCAGCAGCTTGGGTGGAGACCACACCGGGGAGCTGTTTTTT
TRBV29-1	TRBD2	once	TRBJ2-7	CSVEPSGGGRGQYF	TGCAGCGTTGAACCTAGCGGGGGCGGCCGGGGGCAGTACTTC
TRBV30	TRBD1	few	TRBJ1-4	CAWSVNRQGKEKLFF	TGTGCCTGGAGTGTAAATCGACAGGGAAAGGAAAAACTGTTTTTT
TRBV30	TRBD1	-	TRBJ1-1	CAWSVTGGTEAFF	TGTGCCTGGAGCGTCACAGGGGGCACTGAAGCTTTCTTT
TRBV5-8	-	-	TRBJ1-1	CASSPGIYRAEAFF	TGTGCCAGCAGCCCCGGAATATACAGGGCTGAAGCTTTCTTT
TRBV5-1	-	-	TRBJ2-1	CASSLGQAANEQFF	TGCGCCAGCAGCTTGGGTCAGGCAGCAAATGAGCAGTTCTTC
TRBV5-4	-	-	TRBJ1-1	CASSPGGGGDTEAFF	TGTGCCAGCAGCCCCGGCGGGGGTGGAGACACTGAAGCTTTCTTT
TRBV5-4	-	-	TRBJ1-1	CAFAPGGTRGDTEAFF	TGTGCTTTTGCACCTGGGGGCACCCGGGGGGACACTGAAGCTTTCTTT
TRBV7-2	-	-	TRBJ1-1	CASSHGRATEAFF	TGTGCCAGCAGCCACGGGCGGGCAACTGAAGCTTTCTTT